One and the same sample provided the 8 T cell receptor beta chains below, sequenced in a study of CD8+ T cells in alopecia areata. Reverse transcription of extracted RNA yielded cDNA, which provided the sequencing template. Here immunoSEQ multiplex PCR was the method, and the copy in TCRdb shows in-frame clones only, minus some. This table has 100,000 to 150,000 clones, approximately 58% appearing once. Material for sequencing was CD4+ T cells sorted from blood. The source of these receptors is a human donor in good health.

The rearrangement uses TRBV4-1 and TRBJ2-3; 7 bases fit TRBD1. The CDR3 runs to 15 residues. Germline V gives CDR1 MGHRA, CDR2 YSYEKL. V gave up 3 bases and J gave up 2 bases; unmatched junction bases: 5. The CDR3 loop is CASSHPGTDTDTQYF. The CDR3 DNA is TGCGCCAGCAGCCATCCAGGGACAGACACAGATACGCAGTATTTT.

This clone showed up just a few times. This rearrangement joins TRBV7-9 to TRBJ2-5; D is unclear. This CDR3 spans 11 amino acids. In germline, CDR1 is SEHNR, CDR2 FQNEAQ (reference sequence). V gave up 5 bases and J gave up 13 bases, with 14 bases separating them. The CDR3 here is CASSPGDRRYF. The CDR3 region has the DNA TGTGCCAGCAGCCCCGGAGACCGGCGGTACTTC.

This rearrangement joins TRBV2 to TRBJ2-2; maybe TRBD2 (5 bases). The germline V gene has CDR1 SNHLY and CDR2 FYNNEI. This CDR3 is built from 13 residues. The V and J ends lost 6 bases and 7 bases respectively, with 12 bases between them. CDR3 sequence (DNA): TGTGCCAGCAGCCGCCCAGAGGGCGGGGAGCTGTTTTTT. It codes for CASSRPEGGELFF.

V usage is TRBV5-6 and J usage is TRBJ2-5; tentatively, D is TRBD2 (7 bases). This CDR3 has 15 residues. From germline, CDR1 is SGHDT and CDR2 YYEEEE. The germline V and J ends were trimmed by 6 bases and 6 bases, with 21 bases remaining between them. The CDR3 DNA reads as TGTGCCAGCACCTCCGGGGGGCTAAATCTGAAGACCCAGTACTTC. This sequence encodes CASTSGGLNLKTQYF.

This clone occurred a few times. V gene TRBV29-1 combines with J gene TRBJ1-2; no reliable D call. CDR1 SQVTM and CDR2 ANQGSEA come from the germline V gene. V was shortened by 7 bases and J by 7 bases, with 19 bases between the two germline ends. The CDR3 runs to 13 residues. CDR3 sequence: CSGIATNTAGYTF. The CDR3 nucleotides are TGCAGCGGGATTGCGACCAACACAGCTGGCTACACCTTC.

Here the CDR3 reads CASTGTGGWGNQPQHF. CDR3 DNA sequence: TGTGCCAGCACTGGGACAGGAGGTTGGGGGAATCAGCCCCAGCATTTT. The chain recombines TRBV2 with TRBJ1-5; 8 bases are shared with TRBD1. Germline CDR1 and CDR2: SNHLY and FYNNEI. The CDR3 runs to 16 residues. Trimming took 7 bases from V and 4 from J; bases not matched to a gene: 12. The entire variable domain, with the rest obtained from reference TRBV2 and TRBJ1-5, is as follows: EPEVTQTPSHQVTQMGQEVILRCVPISNHLYFYWYRQILGQKVEFLVSFYNNEISEKSEIFDDQFSVERPDGSNFTLKIRSTKLEDSAMYFCASTGTGGWGNQPQHFGDGTRLSIL.

This clone occurred a few times. The chain has TRBV23-1 and TRBJ1-5; the match to TRBD1 covers 7 bases. TRBV23-1 belongs to the ORF category, with a function that is uncertain. The CDR3 covers 14 residues. The V gene end was trimmed by 4 bases and the J gene end by 1 base; junction bases not matched to a gene: 1. The CDR3 reads CASSPDRSNQPQHF. In DNA form, the CDR3 reads TGCGCCAGCAGTCCGGACAGGAGCAATCAGCCCCAGCATTTT.

V is TRBV27 and J is TRBJ1-6, with D uncertain. V was pared by 2 bases and J by 2 bases, with 13 bases between. CDR1 and CDR2 from the germline V gene are MNHEY and SMNVEV (reference sequence). The CDR3 totals 17 residues. CDR3: CASSLVRGNAYNSPLHF. The DNA of the CDR3 is TGTGCCAGCAGTTTAGTGAGAGGGAATGCCTATAATTCACCCCTCCACTTT.